The entry that follows covers one T cell receptor (beta chain) sequence. The antigen is unknown. This sample is drawn from a study of shared clonotypes between healthy human individuals. Study-level results: Richness estimates generally favored naive over memory subsets. Donor clonotype sharing was expected to depend on sequencing depth.

Trimming left V 0 bases short and J 3 bases short, with 12 bases between. The length of the CDR3 is 17 residues. Germline V CDR1 and CDR2: SGHDN, FVKESK. The naive CD8 fraction comprised CD45RO-negative cells positively selected for CCR7 and excluded terminally differentiated effector memory CD45RA+ cells. Sequencing was performed with immunoSEQ multiplex PCR; in TCRdb, only in-frame clones are kept and a portion is missing. The data hold about 680,000 clones, with approximately 90% observed a single time. The material sequenced was naive CD8+ T cells sorted from blood. V is TRBV14 and J is TRBJ2-6; D might be TRBD1 or TRBD2, each matching 5 bases. This TCR was sampled from a man between 25 and 39 years old in good health. The CDR3 protein is CASSQDRAGLGANVLTF. The CDR3 DNA is TGTGCCAGCAGCCAAGACAGGGCGGGTCTTGGGGCCAACGTCCTGACTTTC. Combining the CDR3 with reference TRBV14 and TRBJ2-6 gives the whole variable domain EAGVTQFPSHSVIEKGQTVTLRCDPISGHDNLYWYRRVMGKEIKFLLHFVKESKQDESGMPNNRFLAERTGGTYSTLKVQPAELEDSGVYFCASSQDRAGLGANVLTFGAGSRLTVL.